The table lists the clone carrying this T cell receptor (beta chain) with a count of one. These data come from a study of blood T cell repertoires in COVID-19. Overall study context: Whether acute or convalescent, the COVID-19 samples came from the United States, Italy and Spain. The cDNA or gDNA used as material had been derived from T cells, B-cell-depleted T cells, or PBMCs.

Trimming left V 6 bases short and J 9 bases short, with 12 bases between. Looked up from germline, CDR1 is DFQATT and CDR2 is SNEGSKA (reference sequence). This CDR3 has 11 residues. As originally analysed: How many nucleated cells were present was estimated from reference gene primer amplification. Repertoires were generated with immunoSEQ multiplex PCR, while TCRdb's copy carries only in-frame clones and drops some. From that table come the V and J calls and clone size; the DNA was used to work out D and trimming. This repertoire shows approximately 100,000 clones, 91% found once; its top ten account for 5% to 6.5%.

The rearrangement links TRBV20-1 to TRBJ2-1; D may be TRBD1 (5 bases). The sequencing sample was made of peripheral blood. This TCR came from a human donor in a cohort sampled during active COVID-19. The CDR3 sequence: CSAGQGTEQFF. In DNA form, the CDR3 reads TGCAGTGCGGGGCAGGGCACTGAGCAGTTCTTC.